The 16 T cell receptor beta chains below were found in one sample sequenced in a study of cytomegalovirus exposure and HLA in healthy donors. It was with 60 Vbeta and 13 Jbeta primers that the PCR ran. Using immunoSEQ multiplex PCR, the repertoire was profiled, and TCRdb retains in-frame clones only, with some absent. The sample comprises hundreds of thousands of clones, about 80% of which are singletons, and approximately 0.5% rests with the top ten. Sequencing was carried out using PBMCs. These receptors came from a woman between 40 and 50 years old in good health and CMV-seronegative.

The V and J genes are TRBV7-9 and TRBJ2-5; 8 bases match TRBD2. The J segment lost 6 bases and the V segment lost 2 bases, leaving 20 bases of the junction unmatched. The CDR3 loop spans 19 amino acids. Germline assignment: CDR1 SEHNR and CDR2 FQNEAQ (reference sequence). The CDR3 is CASSLFPGAGGGLDQTQYF. In DNA form, the CDR3 reads TGTGCCAGCAGCTTATTCCCCGGGGCGGGGGGAGGACTAGATCAGACCCAGTACTTC.

The CDR3 is CATSGVANTGELFF. CDR3 bases: TGTGCCACCAGCGGAGTCGCGAACACCGGGGAGCTGTTTTTT. This chain links TRBV15 with TRBJ2-2, with D unclear. The length of the CDR3 is 14 residues. The germline V gene encodes CDR1 LNHNV and CDR2 YYDKDF (reference sequence). Deletions cut 5 bases from V and 0 bases from J, with 7 bases between. The full variable domain, in which reference TRBV15 and TRBJ2-2 provide the parts outside the CDR3, is DAMVIQNPRYQVTQFGKPVTLSCSQTLNHNVMYWYQQKSSQAPKLLFHYYDKDFNNEADTPDNFQSRRPNTSFCFLDIRSPGLGDTAMYLCATSGVANTGELFFGEGSRLTVL.

This chain's CDR3 is CASSLWAGSTGELFF. The CDR3 region has the DNA TGTGCCAGCAGCTTATGGGCGGGGTCCACCGGGGAGCTGTTTTTT. The chain uses TRBV7-9 and TRBJ2-2, with a weak D call TRBD2 (6 bases). The CDR3 contains 15 residues. Germline CDR1 is SEHNR and CDR2 is FQNEAQ (reference sequence). V lost 2 bases to trimming and J lost 4 bases, with 11 bases between them.

V gene TRBV7-9 combines with J gene TRBJ2-5, with 8 bases that match TRBD1. The tail of the sequence fits TRBJ2-7 better, so the J call may be wrong. This CDR3 has 15 amino acids. From germline, CDR1 is SEHNR and CDR2 FQNEAQ (reference sequence). The CDR3 bases are TGTGCCAGCAGCTTTCCCGCACAGGGGGTTTACGAGCAGTACTTC. Protein product: CASSFPAQGVYEQYF.

The chain joins TRBV14 to TRBJ1-2; unclear D gene. Germline lookup yields CDR1 SGHDN and CDR2 FVKESK. Deletions cut 0 bases from V and 4 bases from J, with 9 bases between. The CDR3 runs to 14 residues. CDR3 nucleotides: TGTGCCAGCAGCCAAGACCTCGGAGGCTATGGCTACACCTTC. Amino acid sequence: CASSQDLGGYGYTF.

The sample holds a few counts of this clone. The chain joins TRBV4-3 to TRBJ2-3, with TRBD2 as a possible D gene (5 bases). Germline V CDR1 and CDR2: LGHNA, YSLEER. V was shortened by 1 base and J by 3 bases, with 11 bases between the two germline ends. The CDR3 spans 15 residues. CDR3 DNA: TGCGCCAGCAGCCAAGTGCGGAGCGGAACAGATACGCAGTATTTT. Translation: CASSQVRSGTDTQYF.

This chain joins TRBV14 and TRBJ2-5, with 7 bases that match TRBD1. Germline V gene lookup returns CDR1 SGHDN and CDR2 FVKESK. Trimming cost V 7 bases and J 4 bases; bases outside gene matches: 12. The CDR3 totals 15 residues. This chain's CDR3 is CASKSSDREVETQYF. CDR3 DNA: TGTGCCAGCAAATCAAGCGACAGGGAAGTAGAGACCCAGTACTTC.

This clone was observed a single time. The chain combines TRBV7-8 with TRBJ1-6; TRBD1 matches at 8 bases. Trimming removed 5 bases from V and 5 bases from J; junction bases left unmatched: 5. This CDR3 contains 15 residues. Per the germline V gene, CDR1 is SGHVS and CDR2 is FQNEAQ. In DNA, the CDR3 is TGTGCCAGCAGCAACCGACAGGGGAATAATTCACCCCTCCACTTT. Its translation: CASSNRQGNNSPLHF.

The DNA of the CDR3 is TGTGCCAGCAGCCCCCCTGGGGGGGCCTTTAATGAAAAACTGTTTTTT. Translated, it gives CASSPPGGAFNEKLFF. J is TRBJ1-4 and V is TRBV7-9, with a weak D call TRBD1 (6 bases). Germline CDR1 and CDR2: SEHNR and FQNEAQ (reference sequence). V was clipped by 5 bases and J by 4 bases, with 17 bases between them. This CDR3 contains 16 residues.

This clone appeared a few times. The rearrangement joins TRBV4-3 to TRBJ1-6; weak D call: TRBD1 (5 bases). The CDR3 consists of 17 residues. Per the germline V gene, CDR1 is LGHNA and CDR2 is YSLEER. V was pared by 3 bases and J by 8 bases, with 20 bases between. CDR3 protein: CASSHASGGRNDSPLHF. For the CDR3, the DNA is TGCGCCAGCAGCCACGCCTCGGGGGGAAGAAACGATTCACCCCTCCACTTT.

This clone appeared a single time. V gene TRBV5-8 combines with J gene TRBJ1-1; D unresolved. Trimming removed 0 bases at V and 0 bases at J, with 6 bases between. Germline V gene data show CDR1 as SGHTS and CDR2 as YDEGEE. There are 14 residues in the CDR3. Here the CDR3 DNA reads TGTGCCAGCAGCTTGGGAGGGTTGAACACTGAAGCTTTCTTT. This translates into CASSLGGLNTEAFF.

This chain joins TRBV9 and TRBJ1-3, with D maybe TRBD1 (5 bases). Trimming left V 5 bases short and J 8 bases short, with 11 bases between. The CDR3 spans 12 residues. Per germline, CDR1 SGDLS and CDR2 YYNGEE. The CDR3 DNA follows: TGTGCCAGCAGTTCAGGGTTCGACACCATATATTTT. This translates into CASSSGFDTIYF.

The V call is TRBV11-3, the J call TRBJ2-7; TRBD2 aligns across 9 bases. V lost 3 bases to trimming and J lost 2 bases; unmatched junction nucleotides: 11. The CDR3 covers 17 residues. In germline, CDR1 is SGHNT, CDR2 YENEEA. The CDR3 sequence: CASSLPPFSGGPYEQYF. The CDR3 region has the DNA TGTGCCAGCAGCTTGCCCCCTTTTAGCGGGGGCCCCTACGAGCAGTACTTC.

This clone was detected only once. The CDR3, as DNA: TGTGCCAGCAGTGAATTCGGACTAGCGGGGACCGGGGAGCTGTTTTTT. Residues: CASSEFGLAGTGELFF. The chain joins TRBV2 to TRBJ2-2; 12 positions match TRBD2. CDR3 length: 16 amino acids. CDR1 is SNHLY, CDR2 FYNNEI, per germline. V lost 2 bases, J lost 5 bases, and 3 bases stayed unmatched. The full variable domain, rest sourced from reference TRBV2 and TRBJ2-2, is EPEVTQTPSHQVTQMGQEVILRCVPISNHLYFYWYRQILGQKVEFLVSFYNNEISEKSEIFDDQFSVERPDGSNFTLKIRSTKLEDSAMYFCASSEFGLAGTGELFFGEGSRLTVL.

V gene TRBV5-8 combines with J gene TRBJ1-1, with unresolved D. The V end lost 4 bases, the J end lost 10 bases, and 17 bases lay between the germline ends. Germline CDR1 is SGHTS and CDR2 is YDEGEE. The CDR3 runs to 13 residues. The CDR3 DNA follows: TGTGCCAGCAGCCTACGGACGACTAAGGGAGCTTTCTTT. Translated, it gives CASSLRTTKGAFF.

The chain couples TRBV4-2 to TRBJ2-7, with TRBD1 matching over 9 bases. Germline CDR1 is LGHNA and CDR2 is YNFKEQ. J was trimmed by 7 bases and V by 1 base; bases with no gene match: 14. This CDR3 region has 17 residues. CDR3 in amino acids: CASSQAGATGGRGEQYF. CDR3 DNA sequence: TGTGCCAGCAGCCAAGCGGGGGCAACAGGGGGCAGAGGAGAGCAGTACTTC.